The subject of this entry is one T cell receptor (beta chain). There is no known antigen for this receptor. No base-level quality is on record; no much larger clone is a single base apart. The data belong to a study of T cell responses to AZD1222 COVID-19 vaccine (dated by TCRdb to the early 2020s). Describing the broader study: AZD1222 recipients whose second dose came at about 4 weeks and those whose second dose came at about 12 weeks were combined into one group, since spike-specific TCR depth and breadth did not differ between the two schedules. Trial participants were enrolled by age into subgroups of 18-55, 56-69 and 70-plus years, and around 140, 26 and 57 TCR-sequenced participants, respectively, were included in these subgroups. A total of roughly 240 trial participants underwent TCR sequencing, of whom around 200 received two doses of AZD1222 and about 26 received two doses of the MenACWY control vaccine. Study-wide findings and limitations: Most participants were white British and females outnumbered males, and the authors suggested that clonal diversity may have been underestimated. The whole spike protein was spanned by vaccine-associated CD4 TCRs, and dominant responses were seen in regions 160-218 and 743-854. The 56-69-year group was small, and its depth increase did not reach significance, likely because of low power. Reportedly, almost half of the unique spike-specific TCRs recognized epitopes lying outside the regions that are mutated in the B.1.351 and B.1.1.7 variants. Because no samples from the day 14 peak response were available, repertoires could be characterized only after the peak T cell response. A significant rise in spike-specific TCR breadth and depth was observed after two AZD1222 doses relative to day 0 and relative to MenACWY recipients. Conclusions about previously exposed vaccinees were limited because only six AZD1222 recipients were SARS-CoV-2 seropositive at baseline.

CDR1 is given as MNHEY and CDR2 as SVGAGI, both from the germline V gene. Including cysteine and phenylalanine, the CDR3 has 15 amino acids. The only DNA kept is the CDR3, 45 bases in frame from the first base. V drops 4 bases and J drops 4 bases, leaving 13 bases in between. The CDR3 regions of human TCRbeta chains were analyzed by immunosequencing. The authors processed their data as follows. TCRs in the repertoires were compared against a reference library of SARS-CoV-2-specific TCRs that had been generated with the MIRA antigen-specificity platform. Breadth was defined as the fraction of unique TCRs that were SARS-CoV-2-associated, and depth was defined as the fraction of total T cells that were SARS-CoV-2-associated. Using the MIRA data, every spike-specific TCR was mapped to the spike region that the TCR reacted to and assigned to either a CD4 or a CD8 class. Log10-transformed breadth and depth values were compared by one-way ANOVA with Sidak's multiple comparisons tests. The table was pulled from immuneACCESS by TCRdb, which kept in-frame rearrangements only. Such tables lose some clones; where checked, under half of the loss comes from unresolved V genes, and the rest has no known cause. Clone size and V and J calls were adopted from that table, with D and trimming inferred from the DNA. This sample lists more than 95,000 clones; about nine tenths were detected once. The ten largest clones represent about 1.1% of the sample.

The time point label here, explained by the study, means: baseline before first vaccination. Samples from vaccinated people were obtained from the UK trials COV001 and COV002, which included a single-blind randomized controlled phase 2/3 trial of AZD1222 (ChAdOx1 nCoV-19) in healthy adults. For TCRbeta chain sequencing, PBMC samples from trial participants were taken at day 0 and at day 28 after the second dose. The sequence was obtained from an adult in good health. Material: peripheral blood, obtained on day 0 of AZD1222 vaccination. Recombination joined TRBV6-5 with TRBJ1-4; TRBD1 might be the D gene, on 5 matching bases. The CDR3 protein sequence reads: CASSSSGGGNEKLFF. The nucleotides are TGTGCCAGCAGTTCCTCGGGGGGGGGTAATGAAAAACTGTTTTTT.